A selection of T cell receptor beta chains follows, all from one sample in a study of T-cell memory formation after mild COVID-19. TCRdb reanalysed the 5' RACE reads using MiXCR and keeps one entry per CDR3 protein. The data hold approximately 570,000 distinct CDR3 sequences, with 15% to 20% observed a single time. The sequenced material came from PBMCs or a T cell subset sorted from them (not recorded which). The receptors stem from an adult woman who had mild COVID-19 (a few samples of this study predate the infection). Cell type and time point are not known. Each CDR3 is given with its conserved first and last residue. Fields, in order: CDR3 protein, CDR3 DNA, J gene, D gene, V gene, clone size. The D gene is left open where the match is weak. Some rows have no size entry. The others give once, few or many, or a class for an expanded clone.

CDR3aa: CSVGGLLPGYEQYF
CDR3nt: TGCAGCGTTGGCGGACTTCTCCCCGGGTACGAGCAGTACTTC
j_gene: TRBJ2-7
d_gene: NA
v_gene: TRBV29-1
abundance: few

CDR3aa: CASSQDEPGGKFHNEQFF
CDR3nt: TGTGCCAGCAGCCAAGATGAGCCAGGGGGTAAATTCCACAATGAGCAGTTCTTC
j_gene: TRBJ2-1
d_gene: TRBD1
v_gene: TRBV3-1
abundance: few

CDR3aa: CASSLAAAGGWDNEQFF
CDR3nt: TGTGCCAGCAGTTTAGCCGCAGCGGGGGGTTGGGACAATGAGCAGTTCTTC
j_gene: TRBJ2-1
d_gene: TRBD2
v_gene: TRBV12-3/TRBV12-4
abundance: few

CDR3aa: CASSPTGGPYEQYF
CDR3nt: TGTGCCAGCAGCCCCACTGGGGGCCCCTACGAGCAGTACTTC
j_gene: TRBJ2-7
d_gene: NA
v_gene: TRBV18
abundance: many

CDR3aa: CASSLEGFGEDKNIQYF
CDR3nt: TGTGCCAGCAGCTTAGAAGGCTTCGGGGAAGACAAAAACATTCAGTACTTC
j_gene: TRBJ2-4
d_gene: NA
v_gene: TRBV7-9
abundance: few

CDR3aa: CASSPNPLGLNEQYF
CDR3nt: TGTGCCAGCAGCCCCAACCCCTTAGGGTTAAACGAGCAGTACTTC
j_gene: TRBJ2-7
d_gene: NA
v_gene: TRBV3-1
abundance: few

CDR3aa: CASSQDLGDSGYEQYF
CDR3nt: TGCGCCAGCAGCCAAGATCTCGGGGACTCCGGCTACGAGCAGTACTTC
j_gene: TRBJ2-7
d_gene: NA
v_gene: TRBV4-3
abundance: NA

CDR3aa: CASSPAQFGTDTQYF
CDR3nt: TGTGCCAGCAGCCCCGCTCAGTTTGGGACAGATACGCAGTATTTT
j_gene: TRBJ2-3
d_gene: NA
v_gene: TRBV12-3/TRBV12-4
abundance: NA

CDR3aa: CASSFKRGESSSGRSTDTQYF
CDR3nt: TGTGCCAGCAGCTTCAAGAGGGGGGAAAGCTCTAGCGGGAGAAGCACAGATACGCAGTATTTT
j_gene: TRBJ2-3
d_gene: TRBD2
v_gene: TRBV7-8
abundance: few

CDR3aa: CASSLELADNEQFF
CDR3nt: TGTGCCAGCAGCTTAGAACTAGCGGACAATGAGCAGTTCTTC
j_gene: TRBJ2-1
d_gene: TRBD2
v_gene: TRBV7-9
abundance: NA

CDR3aa: CASSPTLLAGANTGELFF
CDR3nt: TGTGCCAGCTCACCAACCCTCCTAGCGGGAGCGAACACCGGGGAGCTGTTTTTT
j_gene: TRBJ2-2
d_gene: TRBD2
v_gene: TRBV18
abundance: NA

CDR3aa: CASSLAPGRLNTEAFF
CDR3nt: TGCGCCAGCAGCTTGGCCCCGGGACGGTTGAACACTGAAGCTTTCTTT
j_gene: TRBJ1-1
d_gene: NA
v_gene: TRBV5-1
abundance: many

CDR3aa: CASSIDSGFSYEQYF
CDR3nt: TGTGCCAGTAGTATAGACAGCGGCTTCTCCTACGAGCAGTACTTC
j_gene: TRBJ2-7
d_gene: NA
v_gene: TRBV19
abundance: NA

CDR3aa: CASSYSLATHEQYF
CDR3nt: TGTGCCAGCAGTTACTCCCTTGCGACCCACGAGCAGTACTTC
j_gene: TRBJ2-7
d_gene: NA
v_gene: TRBV6-5
abundance: NA

CDR3aa: CASSLSSDANTGELFF
CDR3nt: TGTGCCAGCAGCCTAAGTAGCGACGCGAACACCGGGGAGCTGTTTTTT
j_gene: TRBJ2-2
d_gene: NA
v_gene: TRBV7-9
abundance: few

CDR3aa: CASSSEAAGFQYEQYF
CDR3nt: TGTGCCAGCAGCTCAGAGGCGGCGGGATTTCAATACGAGCAGTACTTC
j_gene: TRBJ2-7
d_gene: NA
v_gene: TRBV7-9
abundance: NA

CDR3aa: CASTPPGRGTDTQYF
CDR3nt: TGTGCCAGCACACCTCCGGGGCGGGGCACAGATACGCAGTATTTT
j_gene: TRBJ2-3
d_gene: NA
v_gene: TRBV7-2
abundance: many

CDR3aa: CASSSRGILLYEQYF
CDR3nt: TGTGCCAGCAGTTCGAGGGGGATTCTCCTTTACGAGCAGTACTTC
j_gene: TRBJ2-7
d_gene: NA
v_gene: TRBV27
abundance: many

CDR3aa: CASSSAQYF
CDR3nt: TGTGCCAGCAGTTCGGCTCAGTACTTC
j_gene: TRBJ2-7
d_gene: NA
v_gene: TRBV21-1
abundance: few

CDR3aa: CASSSHHPGQGNIQYF
CDR3nt: TGTGCCAGCAGCTCACACCACCCGGGACAGGGGAACATTCAGTACTTC
j_gene: TRBJ2-4
d_gene: TRBD1
v_gene: TRBV9
abundance: NA

CDR3aa: CASSQDGGASNQPQHF
CDR3nt: TGTGCCAGCAGCCAAGATGGTGGGGCTAGCAATCAGCCCCAGCATTTT
j_gene: TRBJ1-5
d_gene: NA
v_gene: TRBV4-2
abundance: NA

CDR3aa: CASSFWTGDTQYF
CDR3nt: TGTGCCAGCAGCTTCTGGACAGGAGATACGCAGTATTTT
j_gene: TRBJ2-3
d_gene: TRBD1
v_gene: TRBV3-1
abundance: few

CDR3aa: CASSLRWGGQETQYF
CDR3nt: TGTGCCAGCAGCTTAAGGTGGGGGGGTCAAGAGACCCAGTACTTC
j_gene: TRBJ2-5
d_gene: TRBD2
v_gene: TRBV13
abundance: NA

CDR3aa: CSVGVGIHAYEQYF
CDR3nt: TGCAGCGTTGGCGTCGGGATTCATGCCTACGAGCAGTACTTC
j_gene: TRBJ2-7
d_gene: NA
v_gene: TRBV29-1
abundance: NA

CDR3aa: CAISSSGVSYEQYF
CDR3nt: TGTGCCATCAGTTCCAGCGGGGTCTCCTACGAGCAGTACTTC
j_gene: TRBJ2-7
d_gene: TRBD2
v_gene: TRBV10-3
abundance: few

CDR3aa: CASSRRTVSNQPQHF
CDR3nt: TGTGCCAGCAGCCGCCGGACGGTGAGCAATCAGCCCCAGCATTTT
j_gene: TRBJ1-5
d_gene: NA
v_gene: TRBV5-6
abundance: few

CDR3aa: CASSKLAGGPREQYF
CDR3nt: TGTGCCAGCAGTAAACTAGCGGGAGGGCCTAGGGAGCAGTACTTC
j_gene: TRBJ2-7
d_gene: TRBD2
v_gene: TRBV6-5
abundance: once

CDR3aa: CATSRVGARLEFTDTQYF
CDR3nt: TGTGCCACCAGCAGAGTAGGCGCTCGACTAGAGTTCACAGATACGCAGTATTTT
j_gene: TRBJ2-3
d_gene: NA
v_gene: TRBV15
abundance: few

CDR3aa: CASRGAGKSGELFF
CDR3nt: TGTGCCAGCAGAGGGGCAGGAAAAAGCGGGGAGCTGTTTTTT
j_gene: TRBJ2-2
d_gene: NA
v_gene: TRBV6-5
abundance: NA

CDR3aa: CASRDGTGALHEQFF
CDR3nt: TGTGCCAGCAGAGACGGGACAGGGGCACTACATGAGCAGTTCTTC
j_gene: TRBJ2-1
d_gene: TRBD1
v_gene: TRBV2
abundance: few

CDR3aa: CASGFSYNEQFF
CDR3nt: TGTGCTAGTGGTTTTTCGTACAATGAGCAGTTCTTC
j_gene: TRBJ2-1
d_gene: NA
v_gene: TRBV12-5
abundance: few

CDR3aa: CASSPMTGDYGYTF
CDR3nt: TGTGCCAGCAGCCCGATGACAGGGGACTATGGCTACACCTTC
j_gene: TRBJ1-2
d_gene: TRBD1
v_gene: TRBV7-2
abundance: NA

CDR3aa: CASSFSGVNYGYTF
CDR3nt: TGTGCCAGCAGTTTCAGCGGGGTTAACTATGGCTACACCTTC
j_gene: TRBJ1-2
d_gene: NA
v_gene: TRBV27
abundance: NA

CDR3aa: CASSQSKGGGTEAFF
CDR3nt: TGCGCCAGCAGTCAATCAAAGGGGGGTGGCACTGAAGCTTTCTTT
j_gene: TRBJ1-1
d_gene: NA
v_gene: TRBV23-1
abundance: few

CDR3aa: CACLSRSTNEKLFF
CDR3nt: TGTGCCTGCCTCTCACGCTCAACTAATGAAAAACTGTTTTTT
j_gene: TRBJ1-4
d_gene: NA
v_gene: TRBV30
abundance: few

CDR3aa: CASRPRLAGGYNEQFF
CDR3nt: TGTGCCAGTAGACCCCGACTAGCGGGAGGTTACAATGAGCAGTTCTTC
j_gene: TRBJ2-1
d_gene: TRBD2
v_gene: TRBV19
abundance: few

CDR3aa: CASSQALRGETQYF
CDR3nt: TGCGCCAGCAGCCAAGCTTTGCGGGGAGAGACCCAGTACTTC
j_gene: TRBJ2-5
d_gene: NA
v_gene: TRBV4-1
abundance: few

CDR3aa: CASSSTGWLVGKKGETQYF
CDR3nt: TGTGCCAGCAGCTCGACAGGATGGTTAGTGGGAAAGAAGGGGGAGACCCAGTACTTC
j_gene: TRBJ2-5
d_gene: NA
v_gene: TRBV7-2
abundance: many

CDR3aa: CASSYTPLLMNTEAFF
CDR3nt: TGTGCCAGCAGTTACACCCCCTTACTGATGAACACTGAAGCTTTCTTT
j_gene: TRBJ1-1
d_gene: NA
v_gene: TRBV6-5
abundance: NA

CDR3aa: CASSVEGGSTDTQYF
CDR3nt: TGTGCCAGCAGCGTAGAGGGGGGTAGCACAGATACGCAGTATTTT
j_gene: TRBJ2-3
d_gene: NA
v_gene: TRBV9
abundance: few

CDR3aa: CASSTGHTDNYGYTF
CDR3nt: TGCGCCAGCAGCACTGGACACACGGATAACTATGGCTACACCTTC
j_gene: TRBJ1-2
d_gene: NA
v_gene: TRBV5-1
abundance: few

CDR3aa: CAISDSGRGANVLTF
CDR3nt: TGTGCCATCAGTGATTCAGGGCGTGGGGCCAACGTCCTGACTTTC
j_gene: TRBJ2-6
d_gene: NA
v_gene: TRBV10-3
abundance: NA

CDR3aa: CASRNQGAGVDIQYF
CDR3nt: TGTGCCAGCAGAAATCAAGGGGCAGGGGTAGACATTCAGTACTTC
j_gene: TRBJ2-4
d_gene: NA
v_gene: TRBV2
abundance: NA

CDR3aa: CASSVDGQMKPQETQYF
CDR3nt: TGTGCCAGCAGCGTAGACGGACAGATGAAACCACAAGAGACCCAGTACTTC
j_gene: TRBJ2-5
d_gene: NA
v_gene: TRBV5-6
abundance: few

CDR3aa: CASSQVYTSVSEADTQYF
CDR3nt: TGTGCCAGCAGCCAAGTTTACACTAGTGTAAGTGAGGCTGATACGCAGTATTTT
j_gene: TRBJ2-3
d_gene: NA
v_gene: TRBV3-1
abundance: NA

CDR3aa: CSANIPGGVYNEQFF
CDR3nt: TGCAGTGCTAACATCCCCGGGGGGGTCTACAATGAGCAGTTCTTC
j_gene: TRBJ2-1
d_gene: TRBD2
v_gene: TRBV20-1
abundance: NA

CDR3aa: CASSFSRNNEQFF
CDR3nt: TGTGCCAGCAGTTTCTCCCGAAACAATGAGCAGTTCTTC
j_gene: TRBJ2-1
d_gene: NA
v_gene: TRBV12-3/TRBV12-4
abundance: many

CDR3aa: CSVGTVSAEAFF
CDR3nt: TGCAGCGTGGGGACAGTGAGCGCTGAAGCTTTCTTT
j_gene: TRBJ1-1
d_gene: TRBD1
v_gene: TRBV29-1
abundance: NA

CDR3aa: CASSSTGGSYNEQFF
CDR3nt: TGCGCCAGCAGCTCCACAGGGGGGTCCTACAATGAGCAGTTCTTC
j_gene: TRBJ2-1
d_gene: TRBD1
v_gene: TRBV5-1
abundance: many

CDR3aa: CASSSALAGGQETQYF
CDR3nt: TGTGCCAGCAGCTCGGCTCTAGCGGGGGGGCAAGAGACCCAGTACTTC
j_gene: TRBJ2-5
d_gene: TRBD2
v_gene: TRBV11-1
abundance: few

CDR3aa: CASRDLKGGLVAF
CDR3nt: TGTGCCAGCAGAGATCTAAAAGGGGGACTAGTGGCCTTC
j_gene: TRBJ2-7
d_gene: TRBD2
v_gene: TRBV2
abundance: NA

CDR3aa: CAISELAGGNYGYTF
CDR3nt: TGTGCCATCAGTGAGTTGGCAGGGGGCAACTATGGCTACACCTTC
j_gene: TRBJ1-2
d_gene: TRBD1
v_gene: TRBV10-3
abundance: NA

CDR3aa: CASRDPRSYEQYF
CDR3nt: TGTGCCAGCAGGGACCCGCGGTCCTACGAGCAGTACTTC
j_gene: TRBJ2-7
d_gene: NA
v_gene: TRBV21-1
abundance: NA

CDR3aa: CASSPTGGSGYEQYF
CDR3nt: TGTGCCAGCAGCCCGACAGGGGGATCGGGCTACGAGCAGTACTTC
j_gene: TRBJ2-7
d_gene: TRBD1
v_gene: TRBV13
abundance: few